Below, 24 T cell receptor beta chains from the same sample are listed, as sequenced in a study of shared clonotypes between healthy human individuals. Some clones are missing from TCRdb's copy, which holds only in-frame ones; the method was immunoSEQ multiplex PCR. The data contain about 110,000 clones, 68% of them singletons. Sequencing was carried out using memory CD8+ T cells sorted from blood. Noted subset: CD45RO+ cells pooled with CCR7-negative TemRA cells. The receptors derive from a woman younger than 45 in good health.

This rearrangement joins TRBV13 to TRBJ2-7; D unresolved. Trimming stripped 5 bases from V and 0 bases from J, with 5 bases between. The germline V gene encodes CDR1 PRHDT and CDR2 FYEKMQ (reference sequence). The CDR3 totals 12 residues. The CDR3 here is CASSPNSYEQYF. Here the CDR3 DNA reads TGTGCCAGCAGCCCGAACTCCTACGAGCAGTACTTC.

The chain uses TRBV25-1 and TRBJ1-4; 8 positions match TRBD1. Losses at the gene ends were 3 bases for V and 7 bases for J; bases not matched to a gene: 10. The CDR3 has 16 residues. Germline CDR1 is MGHDK and CDR2 is SYGVNS. As DNA, the CDR3 is TGTGCCAGCAGTGATTCTCAGGACAGGGAACTTGAAAAACTGTTTTTT. Encoded protein: CASSDSQDRELEKLFF. Full variable domain (missing parts from reference TRBV25-1 and TRBJ1-4): EADIYQTPRYLVIGTGKKITLECSQTMGHDKMYWYQQDPGMELHLIHYSYGVNSTEKGDLSSESTVSRIRTEHFPLTLESARPSHTSQYLCASSDSQDRELEKLFFGSGTQLSVL.

The chain employs TRBV4-1 and TRBJ1-2; TRBD1 is a possible D gene (6 bases). Germline loops: CDR1 MGHRA, CDR2 YSYEKL. Trimming pared 1 base from V and 5 bases from J, leaving 8 bases between. The CDR3 has 13 residues. The CDR3 DNA reads TGCGCCAGCAGCCAAGGGACAGATTATGGCTACACCTTC. Its protein product is CASSQGTDYGYTF.

This rearrangement joins TRBV27 to TRBJ2-7; 12 positions agree with TRBD2. CDR1 is MNHEY, CDR2 SMNVEV, per germline (reference sequence). This CDR3 region has 14 residues. V lost 6 bases and J lost 6; bases outside the gene matches: 6. CDR3 DNA sequence: TGTGCCAGCAGCCTCCTAGCGGGAGGGCCCGAGCAGTACTTC. It is translated as CASSLLAGGPEQYF.

The V call is TRBV27, the J call TRBJ2-6; D unresolved. V was clipped by 5 bases and J by 4 bases, with 3 bases between them. Germline V gene sequence: CDR1 MNHEY, CDR2 SMNVEV (reference sequence). The CDR3 has 12 amino acids. CDR3 in amino acids: CASSGGANVLTF. In DNA, the CDR3 is TGTGCCAGCAGTGGGGGGGCCAACGTCCTGACTTTC.

The rearrangement uses TRBV7-2 and TRBJ2-7; D is unclear. The germline CDR1 and CDR2 sequences are SGHTA and FQGNSA. This CDR3 spans 16 amino acids. V lost 1 base, J lost 0 bases, and 13 bases lay in between. The CDR3 region has the DNA TGTGCCAGCAGCTTAGAATGGGCCCCAAGCTCCTACGAGCAGTACTTC. This sequence encodes CASSLEWAPSSYEQYF.

Concerning this clone: The same CDR3 arises from other DNA sequences in this sample as well. This rearrangement joins TRBV7-2 to TRBJ1-3; D is uncertain. This CDR3 region has 13 residues. Trimming pared 4 bases from V and 2 bases from J, leaving 6 bases between. CDR1 is SGHTA and CDR2 is FQGNSA in the germline V gene. Written as DNA, the CDR3 is TGTGCCAGCAGCTCGACTCCTGGAAACACCATATATTTT. Its protein is CASSSTPGNTIYF.

The chain links TRBV29-1 to TRBJ1-2; D is undetermined. V lost 2 bases, J lost 1 base, and 8 bases lay in between. From germline, CDR1 is SQVTM and CDR2 ANQGSEA. CDR3 length: 13 amino acids. This CDR3 is CSVERPDNYGYTF. CDR3 sequence (DNA): TGCAGCGTTGAAAGGCCTGATAACTATGGCTACACCTTC.

The chain uses TRBV10-2 and TRBJ2-7; perhaps D is TRBD1 or TRBD2 (7 bases each). From germline, CDR1 is WSHSY and CDR2 SAAADI. The CDR3 runs 13 residues. Trimming stripped 5 bases from V and 5 bases from J, with 13 bases between. CDR3 nucleotide sequence: TGCGCCAGCAGTCAGGGGGGGTCTAACGAGCAGTACTTC. Translation gives CASSQGGSNEQYF.

The rearrangement joins TRBV5-1 to TRBJ1-4, with D unresolved. Trimming left V 0 bases short and J 1 base short, with 7 bases between. CDR1 and CDR2 (germline): SGHRS, YFSETQ. CDR3 length: 15 amino acids. In DNA, the CDR3 is TGCGCCAGCAGCTTGGTCCCGGGAACTAATGAAAAACTGTTTTTT. It specifies CASSLVPGTNEKLFF.

The chain uses TRBV27 and TRBJ2-7; D remains ambiguous. This CDR3 has 13 residues. V lost 8 bases, J lost 3 bases, and 14 bases lay in between. The germline V gene has CDR1 MNHEY and CDR2 SMNVEV (reference sequence). CDR3: CASSHGLRYEQYF. Here the CDR3 DNA reads TGTGCCAGCTCCCACGGGCTTCGCTACGAGCAGTACTTC.

The chain is built from TRBV7-9 and TRBJ2-5; D not resolved. CDR3 length: 14 amino acids. CDR1 and CDR2 from the germline V gene are SEHNR and FQNEAQ (reference sequence). V was clipped by 1 base and J by 5 bases, with 11 bases between them. The DNA of the CDR3 is TGTGCCAGCAGCTTAGGGCGATACCCGGAGACCCAGTACTTC. Residues: CASSLGRYPETQYF.

This chain uses TRBV6-5 with TRBJ2-1, with D possibly being TRBD1 (6 bases). The CDR3 has 14 amino acids. V lost 2 bases and J lost 4, with 9 bases in between. Germline lookup yields CDR1 MNHEY and CDR2 SVGAGI. Here the CDR3 DNA reads TGTGCCAGCAGTTACGTAGGACAGTACAATGAGCAGTTCTTC. Its translation: CASSYVGQYNEQFF.

This sequence joins TRBV28 and TRBJ1-5; 7 bases are a match to TRBD1. The V gene end was trimmed by 3 bases and the J gene end by 4 bases; junction bases not matched to a gene: 3. CDR1 is MDHEN, CDR2 SYDVKM, per germline. The length of the CDR3 is 14 residues. This chain's CDR3 is CASSFWDRNQPQHF. The CDR3 DNA reads TGTGCCAGCAGTTTTTGGGACAGAAATCAGCCCCAGCATTTT.

The chain uses TRBV27 and TRBJ1-2, with D possibly TRBD1 on 6 matching bases. The germline CDR1 and CDR2 sequences are MNHEY and SMNVEV (reference sequence). Trimming cost V 7 bases and J 4 bases, with 25 bases left between them. This CDR3 contains 17 residues. The CDR3 DNA is TGTGCCAGCACCACACTTACCCGACAGGCCGCCCGCTATGGCTACACCTTC. Amino acid sequence: CASTTLTRQAARYGYTF.

The chain carries TRBV2 and TRBJ2-5; maybe TRBD2 (6 bases). Trimming shortened V by 6 bases and J by 0 bases, and 11 bases separated the two germline ends. The length of the CDR3 is 14 residues. The germline CDR1 and CDR2 sequences are SNHLY and FYNNEI. CDR3 sequence: CASRKIADQETQYF. The CDR3 region has the DNA TGTGCCAGCAGAAAGATAGCGGACCAAGAGACCCAGTACTTC.

A few counts support this clone. The genes are TRBV7-3 and TRBJ2-7, with TRBD2 matching 8 bases. Germline V gene data show CDR1 as SGHTA and CDR2 as FQGTGA. Unmatched junction bases numbered 10, after V lost 4 bases and J lost 2 bases. This CDR3 is built from 16 residues. The CDR3 DNA reads TGTGCCAGCAGCTCCCAGCGGCTAGCGGGCCCCTACGAGCAGTACTTC. Translated, it gives CASSSQRLAGPYEQYF.

This chain connects TRBV11-2 to TRBJ2-3; 14 nucleotides match TRBD2. The CDR3 is made up of 16 amino acids. In germline, CDR1 is SGHAT, CDR2 FQNNGV. The trim removed 5 bases at V and 6 bases at J, leaving 7 bases unmatched. In DNA form, the CDR3 reads TGTGCCAGCAGCCAAGGACTAGCGGGAGGTGCGGATACGCAGTATTTT. Translated: CASSQGLAGGADTQYF.

The chain links TRBV13 to TRBJ1-2; tentative D call: TRBD1 (6 bases). Germline values: CDR1 PRHDT, CDR2 FYEKMQ (reference sequence). The V gene lost 6 bases and the J gene lost 3 bases, with 17 bases spanning the gap. This CDR3 is 15 amino acids long. For the CDR3, the DNA is TGTGCCAGCAGACCTCCAACAGGGAACTACTATGGCTACACCTTC. Protein sequence: CASRPPTGNYYGYTF.

The chain links TRBV5-8 to TRBJ2-7; TRBD2 aligns across 10 bases. From germline, CDR1 is SGHTS and CDR2 YDEGEE. The V gene end was trimmed by 3 bases and the J gene end by 6 bases; junction bases not matched to a gene: 6. The CDR3 has 14 residues. This CDR3 is CASSSLAGEREQYF. Written as DNA, the CDR3 is TGTGCCAGCAGCTCCCTAGCGGGAGAACGCGAGCAGTACTTC.

V gene TRBV27 combines with J gene TRBJ2-1; 7 bases are a match to TRBD2. With 5 bases clipped from V and 0 bases from J, the junction kept 16 bases outside the gene matches. Germline V gene data show CDR1 as MNHEY and CDR2 as SMNVEV (reference sequence). This CDR3 comprises 19 residues. The CDR3 DNA reads as TGTGCCAGCAGTCCCAGGGCTAGCGGTCCTAGGAGCTCCTACAATGAGCAGTTCTTC. This sequence encodes CASSPRASGPRSSYNEQFF.

The sample holds many counts of this clone. The V and J genes are TRBV28 and TRBJ2-6; 8 bases line up with TRBD1. Losses at the gene ends were 4 bases for V and 2 bases for J; bases not matched to a gene: 10. The CDR3 sequence is 18 residues long. CDR1 and CDR2 (germline): MDHEN, SYDVKM. Here the CDR3 DNA reads TGTGCCAGCAGTTGGTTCAGGGGGCCAAAGGCTGGGGCCAACGTCCTGACTTTC. It translates to CASSWFRGPKAGANVLTF.

This clone was observed once. The V call is TRBV7-1, the J call TRBJ2-7, with D unclear. TRBV7-1 is flagged as an ORF with uncertain function. The CDR3 has 18 residues. Between the trimmed V and J ends, which lost 4 bases and 5 bases, there was a span of 27 bases. DNA of the CDR3: TGTGCCAGCAGCTTAGAAACTGGGTGGGAAACGCGAAGCCACGAGCAGTACTTC. Its protein is CASSLETGWETRSHEQYF.

This clone was picked up many times. The chain carries TRBV28 and TRBJ1-2, with D possibly TRBD1 on 5 matching bases. Deletions cut 3 bases from V and 3 bases from J, with 14 bases between. Looked up from germline, CDR1 is MDHEN and CDR2 is SYDVKM. The CDR3 extends over 15 amino acids. CDR3 DNA sequence: TGTGCCAGCAGTTTTTATAGTGGGGGAGACTATGGCTACACCTTC. Protein: CASSFYSGGDYGYTF.